Shown below are 18 T cell receptor beta chains from a single sample sequenced in a study of blood T cell repertoires in COVID-19. Method: immunoSEQ multiplex PCR; TCRdb's copy keeps in-frame clones and lacks some. The sample lists over 200,000 clones; roughly 86% were seen once. The sample comprised peripheral blood. The origin of the receptors is a woman between 45 and 60 years old with active or convalescent COVID-19.

The chain employs TRBV5-1 and TRBJ2-2; the D gene is possibly TRBD2 (6 bases). Trimming shortened V by 3 bases and J by 5 bases, and 14 bases separated the two germline ends. The CDR3 has 15 residues. Germline loops: CDR1 SGHRS, CDR2 YFSETQ. As DNA, the CDR3 is TGCGCCAGCAGCTGGGGGGAAGTTACGACCGGGGAGCTGTTTTTT. Amino acids: CASSWGEVTTGELFF. Full variable domain (remainder filled in from reference TRBV5-1 and TRBJ2-2): KAGVTQTPRYLIKTRGQQVTLSCSPISGHRSVSWYQQTPGQGLQFLFEYFSETQRNKGNFPGRFSGRQFSNSRSEMNVSTLELGDSALYLCASSWGEVTTGELFFGEGSRLTVL.

The rearrangement links TRBV29-1 to TRBJ1-2; unclear D gene. The CDR3 covers 12 residues. V was cut by 7 bases and J by 3 bases, with 12 bases left in between. Per the germline V gene, CDR1 is SQVTM and CDR2 is ANQGSEA. The CDR3 spells CSGGDADYGYTF. The DNA for the CDR3 is TGCAGCGGGGGTGACGCGGACTATGGCTACACCTTC.

This chain joins TRBV11-2 and TRBJ2-7, with a weak D call TRBD2 (7 bases). CDR1 SGHAT and CDR2 FQNNGV come from the germline V gene. This CDR3 comprises 15 residues. V gave up 1 base and J gave up 0 bases, with 10 bases separating them. This CDR3 is CASSLGAGASYEQYF. The CDR3 nucleotides read TGTGCCAGCAGCTTAGGGGCGGGGGCCTCCTACGAGCAGTACTTC. Full variable domain (outside the CDR3, taken from reference TRBV11-2 and TRBJ2-7): EAGVAQSPRYKIIEKRQSVAFWCNPISGHATLYWYQQILGQGPKLLIQFQNNGVVDDSQLPKDRFSAERLKGVDSTLKIQPAKLEDSAVYLCASSLGAGASYEQYFGPGTRLTVT.

The J gene is TRBJ2-3, the V gene TRBV7-3; D not resolved. Germline V gene lookup returns CDR1 SGHTA and CDR2 FQGTGA. CDR3 size: 18 residues. Trimming left V 5 bases short and J 2 bases short, with 23 bases between. CDR3 DNA sequence: TGTGCCAGCAGCCTCCCTAAACTCACCGGCGGCATCACAGATACGCAGTATTTT. It is translated as CASSLPKLTGGITDTQYF.

The chain is built from TRBV5-1 and TRBJ2-7, with 8 nucleotides matching TRBD1. J lost 5 bases, V lost 0 bases, and 7 bases had no gene match. Germline V gene data show CDR1 as SGHRS and CDR2 as YFSETQ. This CDR3 has 15 residues. This CDR3 reads CASSLEGTGAHEQYF. In DNA, the CDR3 is TGCGCCAGCAGCTTGGAAGGGACAGGCGCCCACGAGCAGTACTTC.

The V gene is TRBV10-3, the J gene TRBJ1-1, with 7 nucleotides matching TRBD1. This CDR3 has 14 amino acids. Germline V gene lookup returns CDR1 ENHRY and CDR2 SYGVKD. V dropped 4 bases and J dropped 5; count of bases not matched to a gene: 7. The CDR3 sequence: CAISGQGTVTEAFF. DNA of the CDR3: TGTGCCATCAGTGGACAGGGTACTGTAACTGAAGCTTTCTTT.

The rearrangement links TRBV5-6 to TRBJ1-2; D is possibly TRBD1 (5 bases). Germline CDR1 SGHDT, CDR2 YYEEEE. The CDR3 contains 14 residues. Trimming cost V 1 base and J 5 bases, with 12 bases left between them. The CDR3 is CASSLIRGRYGYTF. In DNA, the CDR3 is TGTGCCAGCAGCTTGATTAGGGGCAGGTATGGCTACACCTTC.

The V call is TRBV2, the J call TRBJ1-2; D is perhaps TRBD1 (5 bases). The germline V and J ends were trimmed by 6 bases and 4 bases, with 15 bases remaining between them. The CDR3 is 14 amino acids. Germline lookup yields CDR1 SNHLY and CDR2 FYNNEI. The CDR3 bases are TGTGCCAGCAGAGAGATGGGGGGGACCTATGGCTACACCTTC. Translated, it gives CASREMGGTYGYTF. Variable domain in full (rest from reference TRBV2 and TRBJ1-2): EPEVTQTPSHQVTQMGQEVILRCVPISNHLYFYWYRQILGQKVEFLVSFYNNEISEKSEIFDDQFSVERPDGSNFTLKIRSTKLEDSAMYFCASREMGGTYGYTFGSGTRLTVV.

The chain joins TRBV2 to TRBJ1-6, with a tentative D call TRBD1 (5 bases). In germline, CDR1 is SNHLY, CDR2 FYNNEI. V lost 3 bases and J lost 9, with 27 bases in between. The CDR3 extends over 19 amino acids. The CDR3 coding sequence is TGTGCCAGCAGTGACCCGATTTGGGGGAGAAGGACTAGCGGTTCACCCCTCCACTTT. This translates into CASSDPIWGRRTSGSPLHF.

The chain uses TRBV7-9 and TRBJ1-1, with no clear D. CDR1 and CDR2 (germline): SEHNR, FQNEAQ (reference sequence). V was trimmed by 5 bases and J by 4 bases, leaving 17 bases between them. This CDR3 comprises 15 residues. Here the CDR3 reads CASSARGDGGTEAFF. The CDR3, as DNA: TGTGCCAGCAGCGCTCGGGGAGACGGAGGCACTGAAGCTTTCTTT.

DNA for the CDR3: TGTGCCATCAGTGAGTCGAGGGAGAGGTACAATGAGCAGTTCTTC. Residues: CAISESRERYNEQFF. V and J are TRBV10-3 and TRBJ2-1; tentative D call: TRBD2 (5 bases). The CDR3 has 15 amino acids. CDR1 is ENHRY and CDR2 is SYGVKD in the germline V gene. Trimming took 0 bases from V and 4 from J, leaving 10 bases between them.

V and J are TRBV3-1 (or the pseudogene TRBV3-2) and TRBJ2-2, with 14 bases matching TRBD2. Per the germline V gene, CDR1 is LGHDT and CDR2 is YNNKEL (reference sequence). The CDR3 sequence is 18 residues long. The J segment lost 6 bases and the V segment lost 4 bases, leaving 10 bases of the junction unmatched. This CDR3 is CASSRRPGLAGVPGELFF. The CDR3 region has the DNA TGTGCCAGCAGCCGTAGACCGGGACTAGCGGGAGTCCCCGGGGAGCTGTTTTTT.

The V call is TRBV3-1 (or the pseudogene TRBV3-2), the J call TRBJ2-2; D uncertain. The CDR3 contains 14 residues. V lost 1 base and J lost 5, with 8 bases in between. Germline-derived CDR1 and CDR2 are LGHDT and YNNKEL (reference sequence). For the CDR3, the DNA is TGTGCCAGCAGCCAAGTGAGGATGACCGGGGAGCTGTTTTTT. Encoded protein: CASSQVRMTGELFF.

The rearrangement links TRBV23-1 to TRBJ1-5, with TRBD1 as a possible D gene (6 bases). TRBV23-1 is annotated as an ORF whose role is uncertain. Trimming removed 6 bases at V and 4 bases at J, with 19 bases between. The CDR3 has 16 residues. The CDR3 reads CASSKVRGARNQPQHF. In nucleotides, the CDR3 is TGCGCCAGCAGCAAAGTTCGGGGGGCGCGGAATCAGCCCCAGCATTTT.

This clone showed up just once. The chain joins TRBV5-1 to TRBJ2-5; TRBD2 agrees at 13 bases. V lost 4 bases and J lost 4; bases outside the gene matches: 7. There are 16 residues in the CDR3. The germline CDR1 and CDR2 sequences are SGHRS and YFSETQ. In nucleotides, the CDR3 is TGCGCCAGCAGCCCTGGACTAGCGGGGGCCCGAGAGACCCAGTACTTC. Its translation is CASSPGLAGARETQYF.

The chain uses TRBV10-1 and TRBJ1-3; D is unresolved. Trimming took off 4 bases at V and 0 bases at J, with 13 bases between the two ends. Germline V gives CDR1 WNHNN, CDR2 SYGVQD (reference sequence). The CDR3 contains 16 residues. CDR3 in amino acids: CASSVPTSHSGNTIYF. In DNA, the CDR3 is TGCGCCAGCAGTGTGCCTACGAGTCACTCTGGAAACACCATATATTTT.

J is TRBJ1-2 and V is TRBV5-4, with a tentative D call TRBD1 (6 bases). Germline CDR1 reads SGHNT; CDR2 reads YYREEE (reference sequence). V was cut by 0 bases and J by 1 base, with 10 bases left in between. This CDR3 region has 15 residues. The CDR3 bases are TGTGCCAGCAGCTTGGGGGGACACAATAACTATGGCTACACCTTC. Its protein product is CASSLGGHNNYGYTF.

This clone was observed a single time. J is TRBJ2-4 and V is TRBV11-3, with 7 positions matching TRBD1. With 5 bases clipped from V and 1 base from J, the junction kept 8 bases outside the gene matches. Germline V gene lookup returns CDR1 SGHNT and CDR2 YENEEA. The CDR3 runs to 16 residues. CDR3 region: CASSRGTAAAKNIQYF. The CDR3 region has the DNA TGTGCCAGCAGCCGTGGGACAGCTGCGGCCAAAAACATTCAGTACTTC.